This T cell receptor (beta chain) was recovered during a study of blood T cell repertoires in COVID-19. Everyone who took part was roughly 18 to 95 years old, and they came from about two dozen US areas. Profiling relied on immunoSEQ multiplex PCR, and the TCRdb table lists in-frame clones only, not all of them. The data show 300,000 to 400,000 clones, approximately 87% seen once. The CDR3 length is 17 residues. The V end was cut by 1 base, the J end by 1 base, with 13 bases between. Per germline, CDR1 MNHEY and CDR2 SVGEGT. Sequenced input: PBMCs or T cells enriched from blood (not recorded which). The source is a woman aged 25 to 39 with acute COVID-19. The rearrangement joins TRBV6-2 or TRBV6-3 to TRBJ2-2; D may be TRBD1 (6 bases). CDR3 coding DNA: TGTGCCAGCAGTTACTTTTTTAGGACAGAGAACACCGGGGAGCTGTTTTTT. Translated, it gives CASSYFFRTENTGELFF.